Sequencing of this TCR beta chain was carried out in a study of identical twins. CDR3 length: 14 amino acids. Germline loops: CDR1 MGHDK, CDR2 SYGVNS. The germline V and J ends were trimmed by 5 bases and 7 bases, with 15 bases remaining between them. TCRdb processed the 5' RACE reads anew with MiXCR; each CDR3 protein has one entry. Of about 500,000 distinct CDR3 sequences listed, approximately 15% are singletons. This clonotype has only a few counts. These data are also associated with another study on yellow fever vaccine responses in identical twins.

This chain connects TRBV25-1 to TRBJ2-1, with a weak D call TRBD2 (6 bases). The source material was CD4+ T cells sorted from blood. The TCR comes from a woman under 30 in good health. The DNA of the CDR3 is TGTGCCAGCAGTCGGGAGAACCTTGGTAATGAGCAGTTCTTC. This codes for CASSRENLGNEQFF.